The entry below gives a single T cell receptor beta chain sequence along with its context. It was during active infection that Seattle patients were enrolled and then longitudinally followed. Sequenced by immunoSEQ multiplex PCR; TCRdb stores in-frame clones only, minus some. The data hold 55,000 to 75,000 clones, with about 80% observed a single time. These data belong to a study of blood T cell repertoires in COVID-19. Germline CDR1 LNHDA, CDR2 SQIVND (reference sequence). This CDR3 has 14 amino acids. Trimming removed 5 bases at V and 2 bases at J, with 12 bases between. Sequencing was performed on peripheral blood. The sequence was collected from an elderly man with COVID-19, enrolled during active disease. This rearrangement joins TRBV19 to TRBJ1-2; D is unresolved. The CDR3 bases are TGTGCCAGTAGTGCAAAACCGGGAAACTATGGCTACACCTTC. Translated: CASSAKPGNYGYTF.